These 10 T cell receptor beta chains share one sample of origin, sequenced in a study of PD-L1 blockade in urothelial cancer (dated 2017 in TCRdb). Explained via the paper, the time point label denotes: peripheral blood 6 weeks after treatment start. Receptor amplification or capture employed the immunoSEQ multiplex PCR assay. This is the immuneACCESS table as TCRdb keeps it, with only in-frame sequences that have V and J called. A part of the clones is gone; compared with another copy, unresolved V genes explain less than half, and the rest is unexplained. The sample table holds more than 40,000 clones, of which 83% were seen once. In total, the top ten clones hold over 13% of the sample. Specimen: PBMCs, collected around atezolizumab (anti-PD-L1) treatment. The receptors were gathered from a man aged 55 to 69 with urothelial cancer.

This rearrangement joins TRBV19 to TRBJ1-5; the D is unclear. The CDR3 runs 14 residues. The germline V and J ends were trimmed by 4 bases and 4 bases, with 11 bases remaining between them. Germline CDR1 reads LNHDA; CDR2 reads SQIVND (reference sequence). The CDR3 DNA reads TGTGCCAGTAGTACCGACATGAGAAATCAGCCCCAGCATTTT. It yields the protein CASSTDMRNQPQHF.

The chain recombines TRBV7-6 with TRBJ2-1; no reliable D call. The CDR3 runs to 15 residues. Germline V CDR1 and CDR2: SGHVS, FNYEAQ. The V end was cut by 5 bases, the J end by 8 bases, with 19 bases between. The CDR3 is CASSPQVNVVDEQFF. The CDR3 bases are TGTGCCAGCAGCCCCCAGGTAAACGTTGTGGATGAGCAGTTCTTC.

This clone was found a few times. The chain uses TRBV28 and TRBJ1-6; D unresolved. This CDR3 has 17 residues. CDR1 and CDR2 (germline): MDHEN, SYDVKM. Trimming removed 4 bases from V and 0 bases from J, with 13 bases in between. The CDR3 loop is CASSYDRASSYNSPLHF. In DNA, the CDR3 is TGTGCCAGCAGTTATGATAGAGCGAGCTCCTATAATTCACCCCTCCACTTT.

The chain combines TRBV18 with TRBJ2-7, with TRBD2 matching 8 bases. Germline V gene sequence: CDR1 KGHSH, CDR2 LQKENI. This CDR3 spans 14 amino acids. The V and J ends lost 3 bases and 6 bases, in that order; junction bases with no gene match: 7. The CDR3 reads CASSPGTRNGEQYF. The CDR3 coding sequence is TGTGCCAGCTCACCCGGGACTAGAAATGGCGAGCAGTACTTC.

V gene TRBV12-5 combines with J gene TRBJ2-4, with D tentatively TRBD2 (7 bases). The CDR3 contains 15 residues. Germline loops: CDR1 LGHNT, CDR2 FRNRAP. V was trimmed by 3 bases and J by 6 bases, leaving 15 bases between them. CDR3 residues: CASGFTGRGRNIQYF. CDR3 DNA sequence: TGTGCTAGTGGTTTTACAGGGAGGGGTAGAAACATTCAGTACTTC.

V gene TRBV19 combines with J gene TRBJ2-7; 12 nucleotides line up with TRBD2. V trimming: 3 bases; J trimming: 4 bases; junction bases outside the gene matches: 4. Per germline, CDR1 LNHDA and CDR2 SQIVND (reference sequence). There are 15 residues in the CDR3. This chain's CDR3 is CASSITSGGIYEQYF. DNA for the CDR3: TGTGCCAGTAGTATCACTAGCGGGGGGATATACGAGCAGTACTTC.

The chain uses TRBV12-5 and TRBJ2-7, with D unresolved. V lost 4 bases to trimming and J lost 4 bases, with 5 bases between them. The V gene's germline CDR1 is LGHNT and CDR2 FRNRAP. The CDR3 consists of 11 residues. As DNA, the CDR3 is TGTGCTAGTGGTTCGGGTTACGAGCAGTACTTC. This sequence encodes CASGSGYEQYF.

Turning to this clone: The junction shows a germline mismatch at one end, possibly a read error. The rearrangement uses TRBV28 and TRBJ1-1; a weak D match, TRBD1 (5 bases). CDR3 size: 15 residues. The germline gives CDR1 MDHEN, CDR2 SYDVKM. The DNA of the CDR3 is TGTGCCAGCAGGTTATTGTTGGGACTTGACACTGAAGCTTTCTTT. Encoded protein: CASRLLLGLDTEAFF.

The chain links TRBV19 to TRBJ2-1; 16 bases are shared with TRBD2. V lost 7 bases to trimming and J lost 6 bases; unmatched junction nucleotides: 15. Germline V gene data show CDR1 as LNHDA and CDR2 as SQIVND (reference sequence). The CDR3 runs 19 residues. The CDR3 DNA follows: TGTGCCAGTACCAGATCCGCGGGGACTAGCGGGGGGGCCGGCAATGAGCAGTTCTTC. Translating it yields CASTRSAGTSGGAGNEQFF.

This sequence joins TRBV29-1 and TRBJ2-7; 8 bases match TRBD1. The germline V gene has CDR1 SQVTM and CDR2 ANQGSEA. The CDR3 length is 16 residues. V shed 4 bases and J 5 bases; nucleotides not matched to a gene: 16. The chain's CDR3 is CSVGSMVDRVIDEQYF. The DNA of the CDR3 is TGCAGCGTTGGTTCCATGGTGGACAGGGTGATTGACGAGCAGTACTTC.